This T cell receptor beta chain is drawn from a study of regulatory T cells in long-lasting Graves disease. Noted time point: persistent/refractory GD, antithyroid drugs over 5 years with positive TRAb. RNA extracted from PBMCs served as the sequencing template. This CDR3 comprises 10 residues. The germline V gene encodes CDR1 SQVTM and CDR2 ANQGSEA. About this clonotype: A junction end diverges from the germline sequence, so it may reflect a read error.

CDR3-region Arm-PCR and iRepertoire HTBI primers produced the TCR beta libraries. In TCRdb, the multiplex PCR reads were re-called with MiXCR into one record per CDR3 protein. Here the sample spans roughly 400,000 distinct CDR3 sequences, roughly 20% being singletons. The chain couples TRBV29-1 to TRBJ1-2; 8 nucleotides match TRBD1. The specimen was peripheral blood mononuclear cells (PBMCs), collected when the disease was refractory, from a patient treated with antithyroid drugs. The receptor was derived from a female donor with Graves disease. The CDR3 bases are TGCAGCGTTGATGGGCAGGGGGCTCGATTC. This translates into CSVDGQGARF.